The clone carrying this T cell receptor (beta chain) was detected only once. What it binds is unknown. The study sampled nominally healthy donors, though unrecorded immune exposures were likely. These data come from a study of cytomegalovirus exposure and HLA in healthy donors. Study results and caveats: Most TCR sequences showed up rarely, but some public TCRs showed up in many donors. A later analysis, which compared TCR beta chains of equal frequency, found the HLA-associated ones more clonally expanded.

Primers: 60 Vbeta forward and 13 Jbeta reverse. Measured with immunoSEQ multiplex PCR; TCRdb has only the in-frame clones, and not every one. Found here are some 110,000 clones, about 81% of them singletons; the top ten hold 0.9% to 1.2%. The sample taken for sequencing was PBMCs. The TCR originated in a woman aged 25 to 39 in good health and CMV-seronegative.

The CDR3: CASSERPGGVADTQYF. The CDR3 coding sequence is TGTGCCAGCAGTGAACGACCGGGGGGAGTCGCAGATACGCAGTATTTT. The chain joins TRBV2 to TRBJ2-3; 7 bases are a match to TRBD2. From germline, CDR1 is SNHLY and CDR2 FYNNEI. CDR3 length: 16 residues. V shed 2 bases and J 4 bases; nucleotides not matched to a gene: 9.